The next 17 T cell receptor beta chains were all read from a single sample in a study of blood T cell repertoires in COVID-19. Only in-frame clones appear in the TCRdb table, and some are missing; sequencing was by immunoSEQ multiplex PCR. The sample shows over 150,000 clones, about 88% of them seen only once. Sequences were obtained from peripheral blood. These receptors were obtained from a man aged 25-45 years with acute or convalescent COVID-19.

This chain connects TRBV6-5 to TRBJ1-6, with TRBD1 matching 8 bases. Looked up from germline, CDR1 is MNHEY and CDR2 is SVGAGI. CDR3 length: 14 residues. V shed 3 bases, J shed 6 bases, and the junction held 1 base outside the gene matches. CDR3 sequence (DNA): TGTGCCAGCAGTTATGACAGGGGTAATTCACCCCTCCACTTT. Amino acid sequence: CASSYDRGNSPLHF.

The chain has TRBV5-1 and TRBJ1-3; unclear D gene. CDR1 SGHRS and CDR2 YFSETQ come from the germline V gene. The length of the CDR3 is 14 residues. The V end lost 0 bases, the J end lost 1 base, and 5 bases lay between the germline ends. CDR3 residues: CASSLALSGNTIYF. The CDR3 DNA reads as TGCGCCAGCAGCTTGGCCCTTTCTGGAAACACCATATATTTT.

The rearrangement links TRBV30 to TRBJ1-2; a possible D gene is TRBD1 (5 bases). The germline V and J ends were trimmed by 4 bases and 1 base, with 7 bases remaining between them. The CDR3 covers 12 residues. Germline V lookup: CDR1 GTSNPN, CDR2 SVGIG (reference sequence). The CDR3 nucleotides read TGTGCCTGGACAGGGCTTAACTATGGCTACACCTTC. This gives the protein CAWTGLNYGYTF. Full variable domain (remainder filled in from reference TRBV30 and TRBJ1-2): SQTIHQWPATLVQPVGSPLSLECTVEGTSNPNLYWYRQAAGRGLQLLFYSVGIGQISSEVPQNLSASRPQDRQFILSSKKLLLSDSGFYLCAWTGLNYGYTFGSGTRLTVV.

CDR3 residues: CASSPRGTGEKLFF. The CDR3 coding sequence is TGTGCCAGCAGCCCTCGGGGGACAGGGGAAAAACTGTTTTTT. This sequence joins TRBV5-4 and TRBJ1-4; TRBD1 agrees at 9 bases. Germline V gives CDR1 SGHNT, CDR2 YYREEE (reference sequence). Trimming removed 4 bases from V and 8 bases from J; junction bases left unmatched: 6. The CDR3 length is 14 residues.

This sequence joins TRBV28 and TRBJ2-7; D is perhaps TRBD1 (6 bases). The CDR3 covers 14 residues. Germline CDR1 is MDHEN and CDR2 is SYDVKM. Between the trimmed V and J ends, which lost 4 bases and 6 bases, there was a span of 16 bases. CDR3 loop: CASSSDRPPGEQYF. The CDR3 bases are TGTGCCAGCAGTTCAGACAGGCCGCCCGGCGAGCAGTACTTC.

The chain combines TRBV14 with TRBJ1-4, with D possibly matching TRBD1 (5 bases). Looked up from germline, CDR1 is SGHDN and CDR2 is FVKESK. This CDR3 spans 15 amino acids. V lost 0 bases to trimming and J lost 10 bases, with 15 bases between them. In nucleotides, the CDR3 is TGTGCCAGCAGCCAAGACAGGGCATCAACAAGAAAACTGTTTTTT. Its protein is CASSQDRASTRKLFF. The variable domain in full, with the rest retrieved from reference TRBV14 and TRBJ1-4, is EAGVTQFPSHSVIEKGQTVTLRCDPISGHDNLYWYRRVMGKEIKFLLHFVKESKQDESGMPNNRFLAERTGGTYSTLKVQPAELEDSGVYFCASSQDRASTRKLFFGSGTQLSVL.

This chain connects TRBV11-1 to TRBJ1-6, with D unresolved. The CDR3 has 15 residues. The germline V gene encodes CDR1 SGHAT and CDR2 FQDESV (reference sequence). V lost 0 bases to trimming and J lost 6 bases, with 9 bases between them. DNA for the CDR3: TGTGCCAGCAGCTTAGCGCTGAGTGGTAATTCACCCCTCCACTTT. It codes for CASSLALSGNSPLHF.

The V call is TRBV27, the J call TRBJ2-2; 9 bases align to TRBD2. V gave up 6 bases and J gave up 6 bases; unmatched junction bases: 5. This CDR3 has 14 residues. The V gene's germline CDR1 is MNHEY and CDR2 SMNVEV (reference sequence). CDR3 nucleotide sequence: TGTGCCAGCAGAGTCCTAGCGGGGCCCGGGGAGCTGTTTTTT. Translated: CASRVLAGPGELFF.

The CDR3 nucleotides are TGTGCCAGCAGCCAAGATCTTCCCGGGGGGGGTACGCAGTATTTT. Its translation: CASSQDLPGGGTQYF. The genes are TRBV4-2 and TRBJ2-3, with TRBD2 matching over 8 bases. The CDR3 extends over 15 amino acids. V was clipped by 0 bases and J by 8 bases; unmatched bases: 7. In germline, CDR1 is LGHNA, CDR2 YNFKEQ.

The chain uses TRBV30 and TRBJ2-1, with 10 bases lining up with TRBD1. The CDR3 spans 15 residues. The germline gives CDR1 GTSNPN, CDR2 SVGIG (reference sequence). V shed 3 bases, J shed 5 bases, and the junction held 7 bases outside the gene matches. CDR3: CAWRRQGAGHNEQFF. The CDR3, as DNA: TGTGCCTGGAGACGACAGGGGGCGGGGCACAATGAGCAGTTCTTC.

This clone has just a few counts. J is TRBJ2-7 and V is TRBV28; 7 bases fit TRBD1. V lost 2 bases, J lost 2 bases, and 12 bases stayed unmatched. The CDR3 totals 17 residues. CDR1 and CDR2 from the germline V gene are MDHEN and SYDVKM. In DNA form, the CDR3 reads TGTGCCAGCAGTTTAAAGTTAGGAGACAGGGCCACCTACGAGCAGTACTTC. Translating gives CASSLKLGDRATYEQYF.

V is TRBV15 and J is TRBJ1-6; possibly TRBD1 for D (5 bases). From germline, CDR1 is LNHNV and CDR2 YYDKDF (reference sequence). The CDR3 extends over 15 amino acids. V shed 3 bases and J shed 7 bases, with 13 bases lying between them. The CDR3 reads CATSRVRDVNSPLHF. In DNA, the CDR3 is TGTGCCACCAGCAGGGTCAGGGATGTGAATTCACCCCTCCACTTT.

The chain links TRBV7-8 to TRBJ2-7; D possibly corresponds to TRBD1 (6 bases). The CDR3 contains 15 residues. Trimming shortened V by 4 bases and J by 1 base, and 14 bases separated the two germline ends. Per the germline V gene, CDR1 is SGHVS and CDR2 is FQNEAQ. CDR3 loop: CASSSRFRGSYEQYF. The DNA for the CDR3 is TGTGCCAGCAGCTCTCGGTTCAGGGGTTCCTACGAGCAGTACTTC.

This clone was detected only once. V and J are TRBV28 and TRBJ1-5; perhaps TRBD1 as D (6 bases). CDR1 is MDHEN and CDR2 is SYDVKM in the germline V gene. Trimming took off 2 bases at V and 5 bases at J, with 10 bases between the two ends. This CDR3 is built from 14 residues. CDR3 sequence: CASSLRDIHQPQHF. CDR3 nucleotide sequence: TGTGCCAGCAGTTTACGGGACATCCATCAGCCCCAGCATTTT. Looking up the rest from reference TRBV28 and TRBJ1-5 gives the full variable domain: DVKVTQSSRYLVKRTGEKVFLECVQDMDHENMFWYRQDPGLGLRLIYFSYDVKMKEKGDIPEGYSVSREKKERFSLILESASTNQTSMYLCASSLRDIHQPQHFGDGTRLSIL.

The chain has TRBV12-3 or TRBV12-4 and TRBJ1-1; 7 bases are shared with TRBD1. Trimming removed 6 bases from V and 3 bases from J; junction bases left unmatched: 4. This CDR3 has 13 residues. The CDR3 region has the DNA TGTGCCAGCAGCCTAGACAGGGACACTGAAGCTTTCTTT. It codes for CASSLDRDTEAFF.

The genes are TRBV11-2 and TRBJ1-2; 8 positions match TRBD1. V dropped 1 base and J dropped 5; count of bases not matched to a gene: 12. The germline gives CDR1 SGHAT, CDR2 FQNNGV. CDR3 length: 17 residues. Here the CDR3 DNA reads TGTGCCAGCAGCTTAGTCGGGGCGGGGACAGGAGTTTATGGCTACACCTTC. Translating it yields CASSLVGAGTGVYGYTF.

V and J are TRBV29-1 and TRBJ2-5; D remains ambiguous. The CDR3 length is 12 residues. Per germline, CDR1 SQVTM and CDR2 ANQGSEA. V lost 5 bases to trimming and J lost 2 bases, with 9 bases between them. The CDR3 region is CSVRGRQETQYF. CDR3 coding DNA: TGCAGCGTTCGCGGCAGACAAGAGACCCAGTACTTC.